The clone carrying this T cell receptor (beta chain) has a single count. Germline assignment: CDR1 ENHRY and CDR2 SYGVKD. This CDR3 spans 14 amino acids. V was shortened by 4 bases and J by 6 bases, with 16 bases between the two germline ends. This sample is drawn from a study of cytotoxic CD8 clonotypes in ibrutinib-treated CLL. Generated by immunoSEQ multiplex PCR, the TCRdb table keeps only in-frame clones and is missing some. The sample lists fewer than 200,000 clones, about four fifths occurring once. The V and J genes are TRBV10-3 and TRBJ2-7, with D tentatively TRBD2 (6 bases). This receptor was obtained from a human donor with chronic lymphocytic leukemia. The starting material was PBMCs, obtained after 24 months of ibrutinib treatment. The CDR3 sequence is CAISVTARDSEQYF. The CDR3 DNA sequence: TGTGCCATCAGTGTGACAGCAAGGGACTCCGAGCAGTACTTC.